The source of this T cell receptor (beta chain) is a study of shared clonotypes between healthy human individuals. Overall study findings and caveats: Rarefaction revealed incomplete sorted-subset sequencing despite large depth. Sampling involved blood alone; tissue repertoires likely differ.

In regard to this clone: As yet, its antigen is unknown.

The assay was immunoSEQ multiplex PCR, and TCRdb's table has in-frame clones only and misses some. Of roughly 2,500,000 clones listed, under 95% are singletons. Losses at the gene ends were 4 bases for V and 9 bases for J; bases not matched to a gene: 6. In germline, CDR1 is MNHNY, CDR2 SVGAGI (reference sequence). This CDR3 is 15 amino acids long. This receptor was taken from a man aged 18-30 years in good health. Some clones in this sample may be carry-over from other donors' samples. The V and J genes are TRBV6-6 and TRBJ1-6, with 10 bases fitting TRBD1. The specimen sequenced was naive CD4+ T cells from PBMCs. Subset here: CD45RA+ positively selected. This CDR3 is CASSSETGGVSPLHF. The DNA of the CDR3 is TGTGCCAGCAGTTCGGAGACAGGGGGCGTTTCACCCCTCCACTTT.